The 21 T cell receptor beta chains listed next were all sequenced from one sample in a study of blood T cell repertoires in COVID-19. Clones were read by immunoSEQ multiplex PCR, and TCRdb kept only the in-frame ones, dropping some. The data contain 150,000 to 200,000 clones, roughly 84% of them singletons. The sequenced sample consisted of peripheral blood. The receptors come from a man in his late teens or twenties with active or convalescent COVID-19.

This clone occurred once. The J gene is TRBJ2-7, the V gene TRBV27, with unresolved D. The V and J ends lost 5 bases and 3 bases respectively, with 11 bases between them. CDR1 and CDR2 (germline): MNHEY, SMNVEV (reference sequence). The CDR3 sequence is 13 residues long. CDR3 sequence (DNA): TGTGCCAGCAGTCTAACCCCCTTCTACGAGCAGTACTTC. Amino acids: CASSLTPFYEQYF.

The V and J genes are TRBV20-1 and TRBJ2-5; D possibly corresponds to TRBD1 (5 bases). Germline loops: CDR1 DFQATT, CDR2 SNEGSKA (reference sequence). This CDR3 is built from 15 residues. V lost 3 bases and J 5 bases, leaving 19 bases between the germline ends. CDR3 amino acids: CSASRDGTRAETQYF. CDR3 nucleotide sequence: TGCAGTGCTAGTCGCGATGGAACCAGGGCGGAGACCCAGTACTTC.

This chain joins TRBV13 and TRBJ2-1; unclear D gene. Looked up from germline, CDR1 is PRHDT and CDR2 is FYEKMQ (reference sequence). The CDR3 length is 11 residues. Trimming took off 8 bases at V and 8 bases at J, with 10 bases between the two ends. Here the CDR3 DNA reads TGTGCCAGCTACGGCGGCCATGAGCAGTTCTTC. Encoded protein: CASYGGHEQFF. The full variable domain, in which reference TRBV13 and TRBJ2-1 provide the parts outside the CDR3, is AAGVIQSPRHLIKEKRETATLKCYPIPRHDTVYWYQQGPGQDPQFLISFYEKMQSDKGSIPDRFSAQQFSDYHSELNMSSLELGDSALYFCASYGGHEQFFGPGTRLTVL.

The rearrangement links TRBV3-1 (or the pseudogene TRBV3-2) to TRBJ2-2; possibly TRBD1 for D (5 bases). This CDR3 is 14 amino acids long. With 4 bases removed from V and 1 base from J, the gap between germline ends came to 7 bases. Per germline, CDR1 LGHDT and CDR2 YNNKEL (reference sequence). CDR3 sequence reads: CASSRTLNTGELFF. CDR3 sequence (DNA): TGTGCCAGCAGCCGGACACTGAACACCGGGGAGCTGTTTTTT.

The CDR3 sequence is CASSFQSSGSDTQYF. In DNA form, the CDR3 reads TGTGCCAGCAGCTTTCAATCTAGCGGATCAGATACGCAGTATTTT. The V call is TRBV7-9, the J call TRBJ2-3, with 7 bases matching TRBD2. Germline V gene data show CDR1 as SEHNR and CDR2 as FQNEAQ (reference sequence). The CDR3 spans 15 residues. The junction had 7 bases not matched to a gene; V was cut back by 3 bases and J by 4 bases.

About this clone: Other nucleotide sequences from this sample produce the same CDR3. As DNA, the CDR3 is TGTGCCAGCTCATCGACAGGGGATACGCAGTATTTT. This sequence encodes CASSSTGDTQYF. The V and J genes are TRBV18 and TRBJ2-3; 7 bases agree with TRBD1. CDR3 length equals 12 residues. With V trimmed by 5 bases and J by 6 bases, 2 bases remained unmatched. Germline V gives CDR1 KGHSH, CDR2 LQKENI.

V and J are TRBV6-5 and TRBJ2-7; TRBD1 matches at 7 bases. CDR3 length: 14 residues. Germline values: CDR1 MNHEY, CDR2 SVGAGI. The V and J ends lost 9 bases and 6 bases, in that order; junction bases with no gene match: 14. CDR3 residues: CASMTGTVLVEQYF. Here the CDR3 DNA reads TGTGCCAGTATGACCGGGACAGTGCTCGTCGAGCAGTACTTC.

This chain uses TRBV6-5 with TRBJ1-3; tentatively, D is TRBD1 (5 bases). There are 15 residues in the CDR3. Trimming cost V 5 bases and J 3 bases, with 14 bases left between them. Per the germline V gene, CDR1 is MNHEY and CDR2 is SVGAGI. CDR3 protein: CASSKTVANGNTIYF. CDR3 nucleotides: TGTGCCAGCAGTAAGACAGTGGCGAATGGAAACACCATATATTTT.

The genes are TRBV5-5 and TRBJ1-4; tentatively, D is TRBD1 (5 bases). The CDR3 consists of 15 residues. Germline loops: CDR1 SGHKS, CDR2 YYEKEE (reference sequence). V dropped 10 bases and J dropped 5 bases, with 21 bases sitting between them. This CDR3 reads CAGRRGDRLNEKLFF. DNA for the CDR3: TGTGCCGGCCGACGCGGGGACCGCTTGAATGAAAAACTGTTTTTT.

The rearrangement joins TRBV19 to TRBJ1-5; D may be TRBD1 (5 bases). V was clipped by 5 bases and J by 1 base, with 12 bases between them. Per the germline V gene, CDR1 is LNHDA and CDR2 is SQIVND (reference sequence). The CDR3 is made up of 15 amino acids. In DNA, the CDR3 is TGTGCCAGTAGTCCACGGAGGGGAAGCAATCAGCCCCAGCATTTT. Its translation is CASSPRRGSNQPQHF.

This rearrangement joins TRBV14 to TRBJ1-2, with TRBD1 as a possible D gene (5 bases). This CDR3 has 15 amino acids. V shed 1 base and J shed 2 bases, with 11 bases lying between them. CDR1 is SGHDN and CDR2 is FVKESK in the germline V gene. The CDR3 coding sequence is TGTGCCAGCAGCCAAGCGACGGACAAGAACTATGGCTACACCTTC. It is translated as CASSQATDKNYGYTF.

This clone was counted once. V is TRBV27 and J is TRBJ2-1, with 7 bases fitting TRBD2. Looked up from germline, CDR1 is MNHEY and CDR2 is SMNVEV (reference sequence). Germline trimming cut 0 bases from V and 2 bases from J; bases unmatched to any gene: 7. The CDR3 consists of 17 residues. CDR3 amino acids: CASSLSAGLVAYNEQFF. The DNA for the CDR3 is TGTGCCAGCAGTTTATCCGCCGGACTAGTCGCCTACAATGAGCAGTTCTTC.

This CDR3 is CASTRSGGATGELFF. CDR3 in DNA: TGTGCCAGCACTCGAAGCGGGGGGGCCACCGGGGAGCTGTTTTTT. The V and J genes are TRBV9 and TRBJ2-2; TRBD2 aligns across 10 bases. With V trimmed by 6 bases and J by 4 bases, 6 bases remained unmatched. The CDR3 is 15 amino acids. CDR1 and CDR2 from the germline V gene are SGDLS and YYNGEE.

The CDR3 DNA is TGTGCCAGCAGCCAATGGGGCCCCTACGAGCAGTACTTC. Amino acid sequence: CASSQWGPYEQYF. V is TRBV16 and J is TRBJ2-7; weak D call: TRBD1 (5 bases). The CDR3 has 13 amino acids. Deletions cut 1 base from V and 2 bases from J, with 6 bases between. CDR1 and CDR2 from the germline V gene are KGHSY and FQNENV.

The chain uses TRBV7-2 and TRBJ2-7; 8 nucleotides match TRBD1. From germline, CDR1 is SGHTA and CDR2 FQGNSA. This CDR3 contains 14 residues. Unmatched junction bases numbered 6, after V lost 5 bases and J lost 3 bases. The CDR3 bases are TGTGCCAGCAGCGAGAGGACAGGGCTCTACGAGCAGTACTTC. Residues: CASSERTGLYEQYF.

The rearrangement joins TRBV5-8 to TRBJ2-5, with 8 bases lining up with TRBD2. The CDR3 extends over 15 amino acids. The trim removed 1 base at V and 5 bases at J, leaving 7 bases unmatched. Germline CDR1 is SGHTS and CDR2 is YDEGEE. CDR3 sequence (DNA): TGTGCCAGCAGCTTGACGGGGGGGCCTCCGGAGACCCAGTACTTC. It encodes CASSLTGGPPETQYF.

The chain has TRBV25-1 and TRBJ2-2; TRBD2 might be the D (6 bases). Trimming cost V 6 bases and J 0 bases, with 14 bases left between them. Germline V gene data show CDR1 as MGHDK and CDR2 as SYGVNS. The CDR3 is made up of 16 amino acids. CDR3 amino acids: CASRGRTISNTGELFF. The CDR3 DNA follows: TGTGCCAGCAGGGGACGGACTATATCGAACACCGGGGAGCTGTTTTTT.

The V call is TRBV5-1, the J call TRBJ2-7; 8 bases line up with TRBD1. With 5 bases clipped from V and 4 bases from J, the junction kept 8 bases outside the gene matches. The CDR3 is 14 amino acids. The germline V gene encodes CDR1 SGHRS and CDR2 YFSETQ. The CDR3 DNA reads as TGCGCCAGCAGAGTGGGGACAGGAACTTACGAGCAGTACTTC. Amino acids: CASRVGTGTYEQYF.

The chain employs TRBV7-2 and TRBJ2-3; 7 nucleotides agree with TRBD2. The germline gives CDR1 SGHTA, CDR2 FQGNSA. V was pared by 7 bases and J by 0 bases, with 7 bases of the junction left unmatched. This CDR3 contains 15 residues. As DNA, the CDR3 is TGTGCCAGCACCGTCAGACTAGCTAGCACAGATACGCAGTATTTT. It encodes CASTVRLASTDTQYF.

The chain uses TRBV28 and TRBJ2-5; 8 nucleotides line up with TRBD1. The CDR3 consists of 15 residues. V lost 2 bases to trimming and J lost 3 bases; unmatched junction nucleotides: 5. Germline CDR1 and CDR2: MDHEN and SYDVKM. The DNA of the CDR3 is TGTGCCAGCAGTTTACTCAGACAGGGGAAAGAGACCCAGTACTTC. This sequence encodes CASSLLRQGKETQYF.

This clone was detected only a few times. V is TRBV11-2 and J is TRBJ2-5; D unresolved. The CDR3 runs 14 residues. Trimming pared 1 base from V and 1 base from J, leaving 7 bases between. CDR1 SGHAT and CDR2 FQNNGV come from the germline V gene. CDR3 residues: CASSLGRSQETQYF. The CDR3 DNA reads as TGTGCCAGCAGCTTAGGACGGAGCCAAGAGACCCAGTACTTC.